What follows are 4 T cell receptor beta chains derived from one specimen sequenced in a study of vaccination effects on CD4 cells after COVID-19. Using viral peptide pools, the ViraFEST assay grew out antigen-specific CD4+ T cells prior to sequencing. With more than 9 days of culture completed, CD4+ T cells were isolated. Nucleocapsid antibodies stayed negative before and after vaccination, showing no earlier SARS-CoV-2 infection. No antigens are known for them. Some clones are missing from TCRdb's copy, which holds only in-frame ones; the method was immunoSEQ multiplex PCR. The table includes under 80,000 clones, around 78% detected once. The specimen was CD4+ T cells from PBMCs cultured with SARS-CoV-2 spike peptides, collected before COVID-19 vaccination. The source of these receptors is a human donor who received a COVID-19 vaccine.

This clone was seen a few times. The genes are TRBV2 and TRBJ1-2, with a weak D call TRBD1 (5 bases). This CDR3 has 12 amino acids. V lost 6 bases and J 1 base, leaving 6 bases between the germline ends. CDR1 is SNHLY and CDR2 is FYNNEI in the germline V gene. The CDR3 sequence is CASRQDNYGYTF. As DNA, the CDR3 is TGTGCCAGCAGACAGGATAACTATGGCTACACCTTC.

The rearrangement joins TRBV6-4 to TRBJ1-5; possibly TRBD1 for D (6 bases). Trimming left V 5 bases short and J 5 bases short, with 10 bases between. Germline V CDR1 and CDR2: MRHNA, SNTAGT. The CDR3 runs to 13 residues. Here the CDR3 reads CASSRQVDQPQHF. CDR3 nucleotides: TGTGCCAGCAGTCGACAGGTTGATCAGCCCCAGCATTTT.

The chain links TRBV18 to TRBJ1-1, with D hard to call. CDR1 KGHSH and CDR2 LQKENI come from the germline V gene. The CDR3 is made up of 12 amino acids. V lost 2 bases to trimming and J lost 8 bases, with 9 bases between them. CDR3 coding DNA: TGTGCCAGCTCACCAAGTGCGGGCGAAGCTTTCTTT. Translated: CASSPSAGEAFF.

In its sample, this clone was seen a few times. The chain employs TRBV9 and TRBJ1-1; TRBD1 matches 7 bases. The V gene end was trimmed by 6 bases and the J gene end by 0 bases; junction bases not matched to a gene: 8. Germline CDR1 is SGDLS and CDR2 is YYNGEE. The CDR3 covers 15 residues. The DNA for the CDR3 is TGTGCCAGCACCTTACAGGGGAGGCTGAACACTGAAGCTTTCTTT. Translation gives CASTLQGRLNTEAFF.